Shown below are 25 T cell receptor beta chains from a single sample sequenced in a study of T cell repertoires in cytomegalovirus infection. TCRdb itself ran the reads through MiXCR, one entry per CDR3 protein. The data hold about 130,000 distinct CDR3 sequences, with more than 20% observed a single time. These TCRs' antigens remain unknown. Input material: PBMCs, sequenced either directly or after in vitro stimulation (not recorded which). The receptors were sampled from a human donor in good health (CMV status not recorded). Some clones in this sample may be carry-over from other donors' samples.

The gene calls are TRBV7-2 and TRBJ1-5; the match to TRBD1 covers 10 bases. J lost 5 bases, V lost 3 bases, and 16 bases had no gene match. Germline CDR1 is SGHTA and CDR2 is FQGNSA. This CDR3 contains 19 residues. CDR3 DNA sequence: TGTGCCAGCAGCTTGGGGGTCGACAGGGGGCGAAGTTTCTATCAGCCCCAGCATTTT. It encodes CASSLGVDRGRSFYQPQHF. Drawing the rest from reference TRBV7-2 and TRBJ1-5, the complete variable domain is GAGVSQSPSNKVTEKGKDVELRCDPISGHTALYWYRQSLGQGLEFLIYFQGNSAPDKSGLPSDRFSAERTGGSVSTLTIQRTQQEDSAVYLCASSLGVDRGRSFYQPQHFGDGTRLSIL.

CDR3: CASTPEGSYEQYF. The CDR3 DNA sequence: TGTGCCAGCACCCCGGAAGGCTCCTACGAGCAGTACTTC. The chain uses TRBV7-9 and TRBJ2-7; D remains ambiguous. The V end lost 7 bases, the J end lost 0 bases, and 10 bases lay between the germline ends. CDR1 and CDR2 (germline): SEHNR, FQNEAQ (reference sequence). The CDR3 totals 13 residues.

The V gene is TRBV24-1, the J gene TRBJ2-6, with unresolved D. The CDR3 consists of 17 residues. Between the trimmed V and J ends, which lost 5 bases and 0 bases, there was a span of 13 bases. Germline CDR1 and CDR2: KGHDR and SFDVKD. Here the CDR3 reads CATSGLLPVSGANVLTF. The CDR3 coding sequence is TGTGCCACCAGTGGTTTATTGCCGGTCTCTGGGGCCAACGTCCTGACTTTC.

The gene calls are TRBV9 and TRBJ2-3, with D tentatively TRBD2 (6 bases). Germline V lookup: CDR1 SGDLS, CDR2 YYNGEE. Trimming cost V 0 bases and J 6 bases, with 11 bases left between them. The CDR3 length is 14 residues. DNA for the CDR3: TGTGCCAGCAGCGTAGGGTCGGAGGGGGATACGCAGTATTTT. Amino acid sequence: CASSVGSEGDTQYF.

Only a few counts were recorded for this clonotype. The rearrangement joins TRBV7-9 to TRBJ2-5, with D unclear. The germline gives CDR1 SEHNR, CDR2 FQNEAQ (reference sequence). This CDR3 is 18 amino acids long. V was shortened by 5 bases and J by 3 bases, with 25 bases between the two germline ends. This CDR3 reads CASSANIWQVIWEETQYF. The CDR3 nucleotides read TGTGCCAGCAGCGCGAATATTTGGCAGGTCATTTGGGAAGAGACCCAGTACTTC.

V is TRBV12-3 or TRBV12-4 and J is TRBJ1-5, with D possibly being TRBD1 (5 bases). CDR3 length: 13 residues. The V end was cut by 0 bases, the J end by 9 bases, with 9 bases between. The CDR3 DNA sequence: TGTGCCAGCAGTTTAGCGGGGCCCCCGCCCCAGCATTTT. Translation gives CASSLAGPPPQHF.

This clonotype was recorded a few times. One end of the junction fails to match germline, which may point to a read error. The gene calls are TRBV20-1 and TRBJ1-1, with 8 bases that match TRBD1. The CDR3 loop spans 13 amino acids. CDR1 is DFQATT, CDR2 SNEGSKA, per germline (reference sequence). CDR3 amino acids: CSSRQGTSTEAFF. The CDR3, as DNA: TGCAGTTCTAGACAGGGGACTTCGACTGAAGCTTTCTTT.

This clonotype was observed a handful of times. The chain recombines TRBV5-6 with TRBJ2-3; 9 positions match TRBD2. The V and J ends lost 4 bases and 6 bases, in that order; junction bases with no gene match: 9. CDR3 length: 15 residues. In germline, CDR1 is SGHDT, CDR2 YYEEEE. CDR3 sequence (DNA): TGTGCCAGCAGCGGTAGCGGGAGAGACTGGGATACGCAGTATTTT. Translation: CASSGSGRDWDTQYF.

This chain links TRBV20-1 with TRBJ2-1; D is undetermined. The V and J ends lost 5 bases and 1 base respectively, with 12 bases between them. Germline V gives CDR1 DFQATT, CDR2 SNEGSKA (reference sequence). The CDR3 covers 14 residues. The chain's CDR3 is CSAPPARSYNEQFF. The CDR3 DNA reads as TGCAGTGCTCCCCCGGCGAGATCCTACAATGAGCAGTTCTTC.

The V and J genes are TRBV2 and TRBJ1-2; D ambiguous. Trimming pared 7 bases from V and 4 bases from J, leaving 10 bases between. Looked up from germline, CDR1 is SNHLY and CDR2 is FYNNEI. The CDR3 sequence is 12 residues long. CDR3 DNA: TGTGCCAGCAAGGGCAGGTTCTATGGCTACACCTTC. It specifies CASKGRFYGYTF.

This chain joins TRBV4-3 and TRBJ2-3, with 13 bases identical to TRBD2. This CDR3 has 18 residues. V lost 0 bases to trimming and J lost 3 bases; unmatched junction nucleotides: 6. Looked up from germline, CDR1 is LGHNA and CDR2 is YSLEER. CDR3 in amino acids: CASSQDSPGLAGTDTQYF. The CDR3 DNA sequence: TGCGCCAGCAGCCAAGATTCCCCGGGACTAGCGGGGACAGATACGCAGTATTTT.

V usage is TRBV5-8 and J usage is TRBJ2-2; 14 bases fit TRBD2. This CDR3 comprises 16 residues. V dropped 4 bases and J dropped 6; count of bases not matched to a gene: 5. Germline CDR1 is SGHTS and CDR2 is YDEGEE. The CDR3 DNA reads as TGTGCCAGCAGCACGGGACTAGCGGGAGTGGCCGGGGAGCTGTTTTTT. This gives the protein CASSTGLAGVAGELFF.

This clonotype was found many times. This chain joins TRBV7-2 and TRBJ1-2, with 7 bases aligning to TRBD1. Looked up from germline, CDR1 is SGHTA and CDR2 is FQGNSA. V lost 0 bases, J lost 5 bases, and 6 bases stayed unmatched. The CDR3 spans 15 residues. CDR3: CASSLAGAGGYGYTF. The CDR3 bases are TGTGCCAGCAGCTTAGCTGGGGCAGGGGGGTATGGCTACACCTTC.

This clonotype came up many times. The chain has TRBV18 and TRBJ2-7; 7 bases map to TRBD1. The V and J ends lost 6 bases and 5 bases, in that order; junction bases with no gene match: 7. CDR1 KGHSH and CDR2 LQKENI come from the germline V gene. The CDR3 contains 13 residues. CDR3 DNA sequence: TGTGCCAGCTCGCCCGACAGGGACCACGAGCAGTACTTC. Its protein is CASSPDRDHEQYF.

The table lists this clonotype with a few counts. The chain couples TRBV5-4 to TRBJ2-1; 9 bases align to TRBD2. CDR3 length: 15 amino acids. V was clipped by 3 bases and J by 2 bases; unmatched bases: 3. Germline CDR1 and CDR2: SGHNT and YYREEE (reference sequence). The DNA for the CDR3 is TGTGCCAGCAGCTATCGACTAGCGGCCTACAATGAGCAGTTCTTC. It translates to CASSYRLAAYNEQFF.

The V call is TRBV11-2, the J call TRBJ2-3; D tentatively reads TRBD1 or TRBD2 (6 bases each). The CDR3 has 16 amino acids. The V end was cut by 5 bases, the J end by 0 bases, with 15 bases between. Germline V gene lookup returns CDR1 SGHAT and CDR2 FQNNGV. CDR3 nucleotides: TGTGCCAGCAGCCGCCGAGGGGGGATTAGCACAGATACGCAGTATTTT. Protein product: CASSRRGGISTDTQYF.

This clonotype was recorded a few times. The genes are TRBV12-3 or TRBV12-4 and TRBJ1-1, with TRBD1 as a possible D gene (6 bases). The CDR3 is 14 amino acids. V shed 6 bases and J shed 1 base, with 12 bases lying between them. This CDR3 is CASRVQGQNTEAFF. CDR3 DNA sequence: TGTGCCAGCAGGGTACAGGGACAGAACACTGAAGCTTTCTTT.

The CDR3 here is CASSFLAGQSSYNEQFF. The CDR3 DNA reads TGTGCCAGCAGCTTTCTAGCGGGGCAAAGCTCCTACAATGAGCAGTTCTTC. The chain has TRBV5-4 and TRBJ2-1; TRBD2 matches at 9 bases. CDR3 length: 17 residues. Germline trimming cut 2 bases from V and 0 bases from J; bases unmatched to any gene: 6. Germline CDR1 and CDR2: SGHNT and YYREEE (reference sequence). The variable domain in full, completed from reference TRBV5-4 and TRBJ2-1, reads ETGVTQSPTHLIKTRGQQVTLRCSSQSGHNTVSWYQQALGQGPQFIFQYYREEENGRGNFPPRFSGLQFPNYSSELNVNALELDDSALYLCASSFLAGQSSYNEQFFGPGTRLTVL.

J is TRBJ2-1 and V is TRBV27; the D is unclear. V lost 5 bases and J lost 1, with 9 bases in between. The CDR3 extends over 14 amino acids. Per the germline V gene, CDR1 is MNHEY and CDR2 is SMNVEV (reference sequence). The CDR3 loop reads CASSRPRSYNEQFF. CDR3 DNA sequence: TGTGCCAGCAGTCGACCGAGGTCCTACAATGAGCAGTTCTTC.

This clonotype appeared a few times. The chain is built from TRBV15 and TRBJ2-7; D remains unclear. Germline CDR1 reads LNHNV; CDR2 reads YYDKDF (reference sequence). The CDR3 contains 12 residues. Trimming took 5 bases from V and 3 from J, leaving 8 bases between them. The CDR3 here is CATSFPGYEQYF. CDR3 bases: TGTGCCACCAGCTTCCCGGGCTACGAGCAGTACTTC.

In its sample, this clonotype was seen a few times. This chain joins TRBV20-1 and TRBJ2-5; D is uncertain. The CDR3 spans 11 residues. The V end was cut by 6 bases, the J end by 3 bases, with 8 bases between. CDR1 is DFQATT, CDR2 SNEGSKA, per germline (reference sequence). This CDR3 reads CSATKEETQYF. DNA of the CDR3: TGCAGTGCGACCAAAGAAGAGACCCAGTACTTC.

The chain recombines TRBV20-1 with TRBJ2-1, with D maybe TRBD1 (5 bases). CDR1 and CDR2 (germline): DFQATT, SNEGSKA (reference sequence). Trimming removed 6 bases from V and 0 bases from J, with 9 bases in between. CDR3 length equals 13 residues. CDR3 nucleotides: TGCAGTGCGGACACGGACTCCTACAATGAGCAGTTCTTC. Encoded protein: CSADTDSYNEQFF.

The rearrangement links TRBV5-1 to TRBJ1-1, with 10 bases aligning to TRBD1. V dropped 4 bases and J dropped 0; count of bases not matched to a gene: 3. The V gene's germline CDR1 is SGHRS and CDR2 YFSETQ. This CDR3 is 15 amino acids long. CDR3 coding DNA: TGCGCCAGCAGCGCGGGACAGGGGATGAACACTGAAGCTTTCTTT. Its protein is CASSAGQGMNTEAFF.

The chain links TRBV20-1 to TRBJ2-7, with D uncertain. The germline V gene encodes CDR1 DFQATT and CDR2 SNEGSKA (reference sequence). The CDR3 runs 11 residues. V was clipped by 3 bases and J by 5 bases, with 8 bases between them. In DNA form, the CDR3 reads TGCAGTGCTAGCCAGGCGGACGAGCAGTACGTC. Its protein is CSASQADEQYV.

This clonotype has at least ten counts. V gene TRBV7-2 combines with J gene TRBJ2-5; the D gene is possibly TRBD2 (5 bases). The CDR3 covers 12 residues. V lost 5 bases, J lost 6 bases, and 10 bases lay in between. The germline CDR1 and CDR2 sequences are SGHTA and FQGNSA. The DNA of the CDR3 is TGTGCCAGCAGCGCGGGTCCACAGACCCAGTACTTC. This sequence encodes CASSAGPQTQYF.